This record covers a single TCR beta chain. As yet, its antigen is unknown. These data originate in a study of shared clonotypes between healthy human individuals. Broader study findings: The sharing of about 5.3% of naive CD4 clonotypes was seen across a handful of donors. Naive subsets usually exceeded memory subsets in estimated richness.

On sorted subsets, replicate PCRs used approximately 200 ng DNA, or 27,000 or so T cell genomes. Measured with immunoSEQ multiplex PCR; TCRdb has only the in-frame clones, and not every one. The profile shows nearly 750,000 clones, 72% of them singletons. V was clipped by 1 base and J by 5 bases, with 9 bases between them. This CDR3 region has 14 residues. The germline V gene has CDR1 MNHNS and CDR2 SASEGT. This chain joins TRBV6-1 and TRBJ1-3; perhaps TRBD1 as D (5 bases). The receptor comes from a young woman in good health. Sequenced input: memory CD4+ T cells sorted from blood. Stated subset: CD45RA-negative fraction. CDR3 DNA: TGTGCCAGCAGTGAAGTGGGGCAGAGAAACACCATATATTTT. As protein: CASSEVGQRNTIYF.